The 21 T cell receptor beta chains given below trace back to one sample, sequenced in a study of blood T cells in healthy people across ages. A second about 7 to 12 cycle PCR used barcoded and J-beta primers. TCRdb itself ran the 5' RACE reads through MiXCR, one entry per CDR3 protein. The data contain fewer than 900,000 distinct CDR3 sequences, 40% to 45% of them singletons. Sequencing input: blood. The receptors come from a woman aged 60-75 years in good health.

This chain uses TRBV20-1 with TRBJ2-7; 9 bases line up with TRBD2. The J call is doubtful: the DNA matches TRBJ2-5 better. The CDR3 sequence is 15 residues long. Germline loops: CDR1 DFQATT, CDR2 SNEGSKA (reference sequence). This CDR3 is CSAPKPSGAGGTQYF. CDR3 coding DNA: TGCAGTGCCCCGAAGCCTAGCGGGGCTGGAGGGACCCAGTACTTC.

The table lists this clonotype with a count of one. Relative to the germline gene, one junction end is altered; a read error may explain this. The chain recombines TRBV6-2 or TRBV6-3 with TRBJ2-4; the D gene is possibly TRBD2 (6 bases). CDR1 is MNHEY and CDR2 is SVGEGT in the germline V gene. This CDR3 is 12 amino acids long. The CDR3 is CAGGIAKNIQYF. The DNA for the CDR3 is TGTGCCGGCGGGATAGCCAAAAACATTCAGTATTTC.

In its sample, this clonotype was seen a few times. This chain's CDR3 is CASSWTESYGYTF. CDR3 sequence (DNA): TGTGCCAGCAGCTGGACCGAGAGCTATGGCTACACCTTC. This chain connects TRBV7-2 to TRBJ1-2; D remains ambiguous. Germline V gives CDR1 SGHTA, CDR2 FQGNSA. The CDR3 is 13 amino acids. Trimming removed 4 bases from V and 4 bases from J, with 10 bases in between. The full variable domain, completed using reference TRBV7-2 and TRBJ1-2, is GAGVSQSPSNKVTEKGKDVELRCDPISGHTALYWYRQSLGQGLEFLIYFQGNSAPDKSGLPSDRFSAERTGGSVSTLTIQRTQQEDSAVYLCASSWTESYGYTFGSGTRLTVV.

The chain couples TRBV12-3 or TRBV12-4 to TRBJ2-7; 7 bases are a match to TRBD1. This CDR3 is built from 15 residues. V dropped 7 bases and J dropped 7; count of bases not matched to a gene: 16. The CDR3 sequence is CASMRSRGSADEQYF. CDR3 nucleotide sequence: TGTGCCAGCATGAGAAGCAGGGGGAGTGCCGATGAGCAGTACTTC.

There are a few counts of this clonotype. The V gene is TRBV9, the J gene TRBJ2-5, with D uncertain. CDR1 is SGDLS and CDR2 is YYNGEE in the germline V gene. The germline V and J ends were trimmed by 1 base and 5 bases, with 15 bases remaining between them. The CDR3 runs 15 residues. The CDR3 DNA follows: TGTGCCAGCAGCGTAAGCCGGGCGGTGGGGGAGACCCAGTACTTC. It yields the protein CASSVSRAVGETQYF.

This clonotype was detected only a few times. The V call is TRBV20-1, the J call TRBJ2-3, with D hard to call. The CDR3 spans 12 residues. V was cut by 0 bases and J by 8 bases, with 9 bases left in between. Germline assignment: CDR1 DFQATT and CDR2 SNEGSKA (reference sequence). In DNA, the CDR3 is TGCAGTGCTAGAGATCTGGGTTCTACGCAGTATTTT. Residues: CSARDLGSTQYF.

The rearrangement links TRBV12-3 or TRBV12-4 to TRBJ1-2, with 10 bases fitting TRBD1. Trimming took 8 bases from V and 8 from J; bases not matched to a gene: 5. The CDR3 is 12 amino acids. CDR3 coding DNA: TGTGCCAGCGGTGGACAGGGGGGCGGCTACACCTTC. Protein sequence: CASGGQGGGYTF.

The CDR3 protein is CASSLLGERSSYEQYF. CDR3 DNA sequence: TGTGCCAGCAGCTTGCTTGGCGAAAGAAGCTCCTACGAGCAGTACTTC. This chain uses TRBV5-6 with TRBJ2-7; no definite D call. Trimming removed 1 base at V and 0 bases at J, with 14 bases between. This CDR3 has 16 amino acids. In germline, CDR1 is SGHDT, CDR2 YYEEEE.

As for this clonotype: This may stem from a read error, because a much larger clone lies one nucleotide away. The chain joins TRBV27 to TRBJ2-7; D gene uncertain. Germline assignment: CDR1 MNHEY and CDR2 SMNVEV (reference sequence). The CDR3 is made up of 11 amino acids. CDR3 residues: CAGSTPYEQYF. In nucleotides, the CDR3 is TGTGCCGGCAGTACCCCCTACGAGCAGTACTTC.

The J gene is TRBJ2-1, the V gene TRBV3-1; the match to TRBD2 covers 10 bases. CDR1 and CDR2 from the germline V gene are LGHDT and YNNKEL (reference sequence). This CDR3 has 17 amino acids. V trimming: 1 base; J trimming: 4 bases; junction bases outside the gene matches: 7. DNA of the CDR3: TGTGCCAGCAGCCAAGTGACCGGGACTAGCGCGTACAATGAGCAGTTCTTC. Translation: CASSQVTGTSAYNEQFF.

The CDR3 coding sequence is TGCAGTGCCCAGAGGTTAGCGGGACAATACAATGAGCAGTTCTTC. The encoded protein is CSAQRLAGQYNEQFF. The J gene is TRBJ2-1, the V gene TRBV20-1; 8 bases align to TRBD2. V trimming: 6 bases; J trimming: 4 bases; junction bases outside the gene matches: 11. CDR3 size: 15 residues. Looked up from germline, CDR1 is DFQATT and CDR2 is SNEGSKA (reference sequence).

This sequence joins TRBV6-6 and TRBJ2-3; 7 bases are shared with TRBD2. From germline, CDR1 is MNHNY and CDR2 SVGAGI (reference sequence). The CDR3 is 13 amino acids. Trimming cost V 8 bases and J 4 bases; bases outside gene matches: 6. CDR3 coding DNA: TGTGCCAGCGGACCAGCGGGGTCAGATACGCAGTATTTT. This gives the protein CASGPAGSDTQYF.

Points on this clonotype: A read error may be the cause here, since a much bigger clone is one base away. This chain joins TRBV5-1 and TRBJ2-1, with D perhaps TRBD1 or TRBD2 (5 bases each). Looked up from germline, CDR1 is SGHRS and CDR2 is YFSETQ. CDR3 size: 15 residues. The CDR3 DNA is TGCCCCAGCAGCTTGGGGGAGTGGGGCACCAATGAGCAGTTCTTC. Translation: CPSSLGEWGTNEQFF.

The J gene is TRBJ2-1, the V gene TRBV12-5; D remains unclear. Trimming stripped 6 bases from V and 9 bases from J, with 21 bases between. This CDR3 spans 15 amino acids. From germline, CDR1 is LGHNT and CDR2 FRNRAP. As DNA, the CDR3 is TGTGCTAGTGGCTCGGTGGCGGATGGTTTAGGTGAGCAGTTCTTC. Its translation is CASGSVADGLGEQFF.

The V call is TRBV20-1, the J call TRBJ2-1; tentatively, D is TRBD2 (5 bases). Germline V gene data show CDR1 as DFQATT and CDR2 as SNEGSKA (reference sequence). CDR3 length: 15 residues. The V end lost 6 bases, the J end lost 0 bases, and 15 bases lay between the germline ends. CDR3 region: CSATTIMISYNEQFF. The CDR3 DNA follows: TGCAGTGCCACGACTATCATGATCTCCTACAATGAGCAGTTCTTC.

The V and J genes are TRBV3-1 and TRBJ2-5; D is perhaps TRBD2 (6 bases). The germline V gene has CDR1 LGHDT and CDR2 YNNKEL (reference sequence). Trimming took off 1 base at V and 5 bases at J, with 11 bases between the two ends. The CDR3 spans 14 residues. The CDR3 region has the DNA TGTGCCAGCAGCCAAGGGAGGGTTATGGAGACCCAGTACTTC. As protein: CASSQGRVMETQYF.

This chain links TRBV20-1 with TRBJ1-3; 7 bases align to TRBD1. The CDR3 is 15 residues long. CDR1 DFQATT and CDR2 SNEGSKA come from the germline V gene (reference sequence). V was pared by 5 bases and J by 0 bases, with 7 bases of the junction left unmatched. This chain's CDR3 is CSAPQQGTSGNTIYF. The CDR3 DNA reads as TGCAGTGCTCCGCAACAGGGGACCTCTGGAAACACCATATATTTT.

The rearrangement joins TRBV6-5 to TRBJ1-5; D is unresolved. The CDR3 has 13 residues. V lost 2 bases and J lost 3, with 5 bases in between. Germline CDR1 is MNHEY and CDR2 is SVGAGI. CDR3 DNA: TGTGCCAGCAGTTACCGGCTCAATCAGCCCCAGCATTTT. It encodes CASSYRLNQPQHF.

Points on this clonotype: Given a much more abundant clone one base away, this may be a read error. The DNA is left out, because the CDR3 cannot be placed on it with certainty; the CDR3 is given as TCRdb lists it. The rearrangement links TRBV29-1 to TRBJ2-3; TRBD1 is taken as the D call from the table, unchecked against the DNA. The CDR3 contains 12 residues when both ends are counted. From germline, CDR1 is SQVTM and CDR2 ANQGSEA. CDR3 sequence reads: CSVGQGTDTRYF.

V usage is TRBV11-1 and J usage is TRBJ2-7; 7 bases align to TRBD2. The junction had 11 bases not matched to a gene; V was cut back by 5 bases and J by 4 bases. There are 15 residues in the CDR3. Per germline, CDR1 SGHAT and CDR2 FQDESV (reference sequence). CDR3 region: CASSPREEGRYEQYF. CDR3 nucleotide sequence: TGTGCCAGCAGCCCCCGGGAGGAGGGCAGGTACGAGCAGTACTTC.

The rearrangement links TRBV7-6 to TRBJ2-1; 7 positions match TRBD2. V was pared by 5 bases and J by 3 bases, with 4 bases of the junction left unmatched. The germline V gene has CDR1 SGHVS and CDR2 FNYEAQ. The CDR3 is 14 amino acids. The CDR3 loop is CASSTRGSYNEQFF. The CDR3 DNA reads TGTGCCAGCAGCACCCGCGGGAGCTACAATGAGCAGTTCTTC.